Below, 11 T cell receptor beta chains from the same sample are listed, as sequenced in a study of OX40 agonist ivuxolimab in advanced cancers. Only in-frame clones appear in the TCRdb table, and some are missing; sequencing was by immunoSEQ multiplex PCR. The top ten hold about 0.3% of the sample, which has over 150,000 clones, 94% seen once. Sequenced material: CD4+ or CD8+ T cells sorted from blood, taken in a trial of the OX40 agonist ivuxolimab. The receptors were gathered from an adult with an advanced solid tumor such as melanoma, head and neck, liver or kidney cancer.

This clone has only one observation. CDR3 region: CASSPSGSSNQPQHF. The CDR3 nucleotides are TGTGCCAGCAGTCCTTCAGGGAGTAGCAATCAGCCCCAGCATTTT. The J gene is TRBJ1-5, the V gene TRBV6-5; D may be TRBD1 (5 bases). This CDR3 contains 15 residues. Trimming pared 5 bases from V and 0 bases from J, leaving 11 bases between. Germline CDR1 is MNHEY and CDR2 is SVGAGI.

The chain links TRBV10-1 to TRBJ2-1; D possibly corresponds to TRBD1 (5 bases). Trimming removed 8 bases from V and 5 bases from J, with 13 bases in between. The CDR3 covers 13 residues. Germline V gene sequence: CDR1 WNHNN, CDR2 SYGVQD (reference sequence). The CDR3 nucleotides read TGCGCCAGCTCCCGAGACAGAGACAATGAGCAGTTCTTC. This sequence encodes CASSRDRDNEQFF.

This clone was found once. This chain connects TRBV4-1 to TRBJ1-2; 9 nucleotides line up with TRBD1. The CDR3 is made up of 13 amino acids. From germline, CDR1 is MGHRA and CDR2 YSYEKL. Trimming cost V 2 bases and J 7 bases; bases outside gene matches: 2. CDR3 bases: TGCGCCAGCAGCCAATTACAGGGGGCTGGCTACACCTTC. Translated: CASSQLQGAGYTF.

The rearrangement uses TRBV5-1 and TRBJ1-2; 7 nucleotides agree with TRBD1. From germline, CDR1 is SGHRS and CDR2 YFSETQ. There are 13 residues in the CDR3. The ends lost 2 bases at V and 3 bases at J; junction bases unmatched: 1. In nucleotides, the CDR3 is TGCGCCAGCAGCTTTACAGGGGACTATGGCTACACCTTC. This gives the protein CASSFTGDYGYTF.

This chain joins TRBV7-2 and TRBJ2-4; possibly TRBD1 or TRBD2 for D (5 bases each). Trimming cost V 0 bases and J 1 base, with 13 bases left between them. The CDR3 consists of 17 residues. Germline CDR1 and CDR2: SGHTA and FQGNSA. The CDR3, as DNA: TGTGCCAGCAGCTTAGCGGGGGTGGGAGTGGCCAAAAACATTCAGTACTTC. Protein product: CASSLAGVGVAKNIQYF.

This chain connects TRBV28 to TRBJ2-7; TRBD2 is a possible D gene (5 bases). There are 15 residues in the CDR3. Germline CDR1 MDHEN, CDR2 SYDVKM. Trimming shortened V by 2 bases and J by 0 bases, and 11 bases separated the two germline ends. CDR3 in amino acids: CASSLSSDRSYEQYF. As DNA, the CDR3 is TGTGCCAGCAGTTTAAGTAGCGACCGCTCCTACGAGCAGTACTTC.

This chain connects TRBV18 to TRBJ2-5; 7 bases align to TRBD1. The CDR3 is 15 amino acids. Losses at the gene ends were 0 bases for V and 5 bases for J; bases not matched to a gene: 6. The V gene's germline CDR1 is KGHSH and CDR2 LQKENI. CDR3 DNA sequence: TGTGCCAGCTCACCACCGGGACAGTCGAAGGAGACCCAGTACTTC. This encodes CASSPPGQSKETQYF.

The chain carries TRBV10-3 and TRBJ2-1; TRBD1 agrees at 9 bases. With V trimmed by 3 bases and J by 9 bases, 6 bases remained unmatched. Germline V gene sequence: CDR1 ENHRY, CDR2 SYGVKD. The CDR3 is 14 residues long. The CDR3 nucleotides are TGTGCCATCAGTGATTACGACAGGGGGTCTGAGCAGTTCTTC. It yields the protein CAISDYDRGSEQFF.

The genes are TRBV10-3 and TRBJ1-5; the match to TRBD1 covers 7 bases. The V gene's germline CDR1 is ENHRY and CDR2 SYGVKD. CDR3 length: 17 amino acids. V was clipped by 0 bases and J by 3 bases; unmatched bases: 8. CDR3 residues: CAISESATGTSNQPQHF. The CDR3 coding sequence is TGTGCCATCAGTGAGTCCGCGACAGGGACCTCCAATCAGCCCCAGCATTTT.

This clone was seen only a few times. The rearrangement links TRBV19 to TRBJ1-2; D not resolved. V shed 7 bases and J shed 4 bases, with 13 bases lying between them. Germline lookup yields CDR1 LNHDA and CDR2 SQIVND (reference sequence). This CDR3 contains 13 residues. CDR3 protein: CASTSEHLYGYTF. CDR3 nucleotides: TGTGCCAGTACTTCAGAGCACCTCTATGGCTACACCTTC.

The rearrangement joins TRBV7-9 to TRBJ2-1; D possibly corresponds to TRBD1 (6 bases). The V gene lost 0 bases and the J gene lost 4 bases, with 13 bases spanning the gap. This CDR3 comprises 16 residues. Germline CDR1 SEHNR, CDR2 FQNEAQ (reference sequence). The CDR3 sequence: CASSLALGGEYNEQFF. The CDR3 DNA is TGTGCCAGCAGCTTAGCGCTTGGGGGCGAGTACAATGAGCAGTTCTTC.